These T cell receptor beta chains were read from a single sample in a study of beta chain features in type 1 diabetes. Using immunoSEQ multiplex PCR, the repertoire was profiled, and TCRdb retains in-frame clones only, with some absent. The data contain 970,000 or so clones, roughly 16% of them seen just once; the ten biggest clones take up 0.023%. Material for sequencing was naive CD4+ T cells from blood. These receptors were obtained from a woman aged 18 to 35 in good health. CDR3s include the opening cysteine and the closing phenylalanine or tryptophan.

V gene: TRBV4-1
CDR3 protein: CASSQDYTGLGVKFF

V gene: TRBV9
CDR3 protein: CASSHWPGELFF

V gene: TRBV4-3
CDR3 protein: CASSQVPRITGELFF

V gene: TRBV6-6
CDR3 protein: CASSYGSGKGADTQYF

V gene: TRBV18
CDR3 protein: CASSQQGRDDTQYF

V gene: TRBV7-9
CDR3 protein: CASSLFGRSPMNTEAFF

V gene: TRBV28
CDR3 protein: CASKGRGRQPQHF

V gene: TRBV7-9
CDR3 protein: CASSRLAGGGTGELFF

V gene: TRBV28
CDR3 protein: CASSLDSRSNQPQHF

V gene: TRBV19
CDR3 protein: CASSMLAGFQETQYF

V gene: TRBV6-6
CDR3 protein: CASSYSIPWGNEQFF

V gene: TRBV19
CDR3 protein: CASSIIGTGRGIEQFF

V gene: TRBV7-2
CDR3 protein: CASSSRGYEKLFF

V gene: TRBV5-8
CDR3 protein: CASSNRYYEQYF

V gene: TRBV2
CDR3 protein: CASSEGRFKAFF

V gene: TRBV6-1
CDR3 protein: CASGRQGSNQPQHF

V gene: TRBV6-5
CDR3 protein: CASRPRGNSYNEQFF

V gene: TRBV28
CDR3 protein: CASSLYGPQHF

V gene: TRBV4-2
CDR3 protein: CASSPLGHGEGPGQETQYF

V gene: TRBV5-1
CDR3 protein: CASSLLPGTPYEQYF

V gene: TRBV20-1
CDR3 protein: CSARRVLEAFF

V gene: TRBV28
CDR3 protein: CASRDRYEQYF

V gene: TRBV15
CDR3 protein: CATSREPSGYTF

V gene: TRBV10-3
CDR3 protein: CAISLQDRGYEQYF

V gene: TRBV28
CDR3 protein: CASSRTQSSYNEQFF

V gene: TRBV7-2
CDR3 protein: CASRSAVVDEQYF

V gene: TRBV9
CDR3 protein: CASSRGLATYEQYF

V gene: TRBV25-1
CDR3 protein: CASRGDRGYEKLFF

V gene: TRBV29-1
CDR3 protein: CSGTRGGNTDTQYF

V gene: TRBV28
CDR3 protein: CATKSGTGNSYEQYF

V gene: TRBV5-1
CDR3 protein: CASRPGASFSTDTQYF

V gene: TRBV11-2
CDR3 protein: CASSPRTRQNIQYF